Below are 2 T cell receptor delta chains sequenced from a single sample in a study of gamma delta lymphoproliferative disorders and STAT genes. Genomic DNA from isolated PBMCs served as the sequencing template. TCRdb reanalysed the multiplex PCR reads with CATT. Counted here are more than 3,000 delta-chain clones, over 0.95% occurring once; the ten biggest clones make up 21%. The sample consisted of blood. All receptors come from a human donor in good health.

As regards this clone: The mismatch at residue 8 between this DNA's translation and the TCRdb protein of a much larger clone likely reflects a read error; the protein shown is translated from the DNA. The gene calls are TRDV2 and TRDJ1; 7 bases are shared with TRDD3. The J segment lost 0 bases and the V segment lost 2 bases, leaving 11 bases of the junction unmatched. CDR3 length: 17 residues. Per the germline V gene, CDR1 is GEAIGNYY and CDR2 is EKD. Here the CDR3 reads CACDSLGGTLYTDKLIF. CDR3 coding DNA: TGTGCCTGTGACAGCCTGGGGGGTACTCTGTACACCGATAAACTCATCTTT.

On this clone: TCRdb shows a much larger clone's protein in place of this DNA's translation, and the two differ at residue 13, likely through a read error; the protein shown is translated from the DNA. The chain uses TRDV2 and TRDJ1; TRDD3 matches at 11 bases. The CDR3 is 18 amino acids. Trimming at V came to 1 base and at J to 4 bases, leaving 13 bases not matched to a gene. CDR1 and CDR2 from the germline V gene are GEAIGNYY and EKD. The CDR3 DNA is TGTGCCTGTGACACTGTTGGGGGATACGCGACCAACATCGATAAACTCATCTTT. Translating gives CACDTVGGYATNIDKLIF.